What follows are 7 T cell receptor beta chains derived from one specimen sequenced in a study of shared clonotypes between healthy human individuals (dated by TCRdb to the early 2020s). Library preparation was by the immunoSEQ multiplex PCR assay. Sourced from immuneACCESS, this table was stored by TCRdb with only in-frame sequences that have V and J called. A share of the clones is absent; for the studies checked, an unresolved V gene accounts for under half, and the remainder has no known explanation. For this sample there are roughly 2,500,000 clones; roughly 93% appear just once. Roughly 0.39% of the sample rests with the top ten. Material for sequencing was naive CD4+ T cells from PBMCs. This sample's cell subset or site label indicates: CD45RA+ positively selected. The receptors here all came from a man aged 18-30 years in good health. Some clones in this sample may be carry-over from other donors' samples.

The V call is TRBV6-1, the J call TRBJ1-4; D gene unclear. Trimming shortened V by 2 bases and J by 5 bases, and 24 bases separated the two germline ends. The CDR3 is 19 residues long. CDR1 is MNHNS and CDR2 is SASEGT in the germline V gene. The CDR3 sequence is CASSERIVRTDPENEKLFF. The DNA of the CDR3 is TGTGCCAGCAGTGAACGAATAGTCCGAACGGACCCAGAGAATGAAAAACTGTTTTTT.

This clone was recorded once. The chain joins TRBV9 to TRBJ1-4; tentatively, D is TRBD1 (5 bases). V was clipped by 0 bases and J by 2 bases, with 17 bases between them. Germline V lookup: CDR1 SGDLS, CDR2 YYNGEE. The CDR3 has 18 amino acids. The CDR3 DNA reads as TGTGCCAGCAGCGTAGGAATGCAGGGTGGTTTGACTAATGAAAAACTGTTTTTT. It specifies CASSVGMQGGLTNEKLFF.

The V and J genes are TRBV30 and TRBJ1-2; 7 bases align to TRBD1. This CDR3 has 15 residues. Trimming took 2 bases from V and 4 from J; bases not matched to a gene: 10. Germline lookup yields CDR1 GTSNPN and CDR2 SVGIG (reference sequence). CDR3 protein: CAWSLGQPRLYGYTF. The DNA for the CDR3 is TGTGCCTGGAGTTTGGGACAGCCTCGTCTCTATGGCTACACCTTC.

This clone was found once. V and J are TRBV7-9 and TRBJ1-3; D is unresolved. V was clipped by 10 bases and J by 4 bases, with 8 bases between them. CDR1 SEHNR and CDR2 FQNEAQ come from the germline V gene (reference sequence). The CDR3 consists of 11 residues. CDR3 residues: CAIPEGNTIYF. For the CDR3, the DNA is TGTGCCATCCCCGAAGGAAACACCATATATTTT.

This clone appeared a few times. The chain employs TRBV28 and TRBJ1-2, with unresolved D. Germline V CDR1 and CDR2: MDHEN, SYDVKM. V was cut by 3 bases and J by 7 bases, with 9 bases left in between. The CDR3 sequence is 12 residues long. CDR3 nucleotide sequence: TGTGCCAGCAGTTTGGCGAAGGGTGGCTACACCTTC. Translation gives CASSLAKGGYTF.

Here the CDR3 DNA reads TGCGCCAGCAGCTTGGCCCGGGGGACCAGTGGCGAAAAACTGTTTTTT. This sequence encodes CASSLARGTSGEKLFF. The chain joins TRBV5-1 to TRBJ1-4; possibly TRBD1 for D (5 bases). CDR3 length: 16 residues. In germline, CDR1 is SGHRS, CDR2 YFSETQ. Trimming took off 0 bases at V and 8 bases at J, with 17 bases between the two ends.

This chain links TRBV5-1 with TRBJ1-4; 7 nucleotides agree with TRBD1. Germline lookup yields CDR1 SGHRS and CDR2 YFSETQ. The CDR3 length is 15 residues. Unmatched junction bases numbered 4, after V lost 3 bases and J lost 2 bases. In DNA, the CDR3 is TGCGCCAGCAGCTCTACAGGGGTGACTAATGAAAAACTGTTTTTT. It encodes CASSSTGVTNEKLFF.